This T cell receptor (beta chain) was observed in a study of T cell repertoires in cytomegalovirus infection. Across the whole study: Both recently identified HLA-C-restricted and well-studied HLA-B-restricted CMV epitopes were used in the study. CMV infection and matching HLA type were both indicated by public TCR beta signatures. Study-wide findings and caveats: Individuals carrying CMV plus the relevant HLA were identified by cumulative frequency of public TCR beta families.

The germline V gene encodes CDR1 LNHDA and CDR2 SQIVND (reference sequence). There are 16 residues in the CDR3. V lost 3 bases to trimming and J lost 0 bases, with 12 bases between them. TCRdb ran MiXCR on the reads and lists one entry per CDR3 protein. The data hold about 920,000 distinct CDR3 sequences, with around 30% observed a single time. This clonotype was counted between two and nine times. Its antigen is as yet unknown. Material: cultured CD8+ T cells from PBMCs, obtained from culture after CMV antigen stimulation. The V and J genes are TRBV19 and TRBJ2-1; D gene ambiguous. The receptor was isolated from a human donor in good health (CMV status not recorded). Some clones in this sample may be carry-over from other donors' samples. This CDR3 reads CASSITHLSSYNEQFF. CDR3 nucleotide sequence: TGTGCCAGTAGTATTACCCACTTGAGCTCCTACAATGAGCAGTTCTTC.